This paragraph reports one T cell receptor beta chain. Its specificity is unknown. This entry is derived from a study of cytomegalovirus exposure and HLA in healthy donors. Study as a whole: An earlier analysis identified 95 million to 120 million unique TCR beta sequences in about 170 million T cells. Findings and caveats of the study: Presence/absence analyses assumed roughly uniform sequencing depth across donors, which may not hold. In vitro work confirmed that a few CMV-associated chains recognize CMV antigens.

It was with 60 Vbeta and 13 Jbeta primers that the PCR ran. Produced via immunoSEQ multiplex PCR; TCRdb's table is partial and in-frame only. This table lists about 170,000 clones. Sequencing was performed on PBMCs. The receptor was derived from a woman under 30 in good health and CMV-seropositive.

The DNA of the CDR3 is TGTGCCAGCAGCTCGGGACTAGCGGGGATTTCAGATACGCAGTATTTT. It specifies CASSSGLAGISDTQYF. The chain has TRBV5-4 and TRBJ2-3, with 13 bases that match TRBD2. The trim removed 3 bases at V and 4 bases at J, leaving 5 bases unmatched. The CDR3 is 16 amino acids. CDR1 and CDR2 (germline): SGHNT, YYREEE (reference sequence).